These 15 T cell receptor beta chains share one sample of origin, sequenced in a study of human T cells and chemical hapten exposure (dated by TCRdb to about 2021). The label giving this sample's time point can be read as: patch test 2, 6 weeks after DPC sensitization. Read against the paper, the sample's treatment or condition label means: therapeutic diphenylcyclopropenone sensitization with weekly scalp DPC. The protocol used for the library was RACE. The listed sequencing device is NextSeq 500. TCRdb's own reprocessing of the public reads used fastp at Q25 and MiXCR and kept productive beta chains. CDR3 protein sequences are deduplicated, and each keeps its most common genes and DNA. The sample profile shows around 99,000 distinct CDR3 sequences; 9.2% of them were found once. About 3% of the sample is held by the ten biggest clonotypes. The sequences come from whole blood, collected in connection with sensitization to the hapten diphenylcyclopropenone (DPC). Source of these receptors: a woman aged 40-49 years with alopecia areata. Some clones in this sample may be carry-over from other donors' samples.

This clonotype showed up many times. This rearrangement joins TRBV7-2 to TRBJ2-2, with TRBD2 matching 12 bases. With V trimmed by 5 bases and J by 0 bases, 4 bases remained unmatched. The CDR3 has 17 amino acids. Germline-derived CDR1 and CDR2 are SGHTA and FQGNSA. CDR3 sequence reads: CASSPRLAGANTGELFF. The CDR3 DNA reads as TGTGCCAGCAGCCCCCGACTAGCGGGGGCGAACACCGGGGAGCTGTTTTTT.

This clonotype appeared many times. The chain links TRBV6-2 or TRBV6-3 to TRBJ2-1; TRBD1 matches at 8 bases. Per the germline V gene, CDR1 is MNHEY and CDR2 is SVGEGT. The length of the CDR3 is 18 residues. Unmatched junction bases numbered 13, after V lost 2 bases and J lost 4 bases. DNA for the CDR3: TGTGCCAGCAGTTACCCCTTCCCGGAACAGGGGGTGTACAATGAGCAGTTCTTC. This sequence encodes CASSYPFPEQGVYNEQFF.

Regarding this clonotype: A junction boundary mismatches the germline segment, possibly from a read error. The CDR3: CASRRGSTYERYF. The CDR3 DNA sequence: TGTGCCAGCAGGAGGGGAAGTACCTACGAGCGGTACTTC. J is TRBJ2-7 and V is TRBV11-2; D is possibly TRBD1 or TRBD2 (5 bases each). The CDR3 sequence is 13 residues long. Germline V lookup: CDR1 SGHAT, CDR2 FQNNGV.

This clonotype was detected many times. The rearrangement links TRBV7-6 to TRBJ1-2; unclear D gene. Between the trimmed V and J ends, which lost 4 bases and 4 bases, there was a span of 16 bases. The CDR3 consists of 15 residues. Germline V gives CDR1 SGHVS, CDR2 FNYEAQ. The CDR3 sequence: CASSSPPRQAYGYTF. The CDR3 DNA is TGTGCCAGCAGCTCCCCACCGAGGCAGGCCTATGGCTACACCTTC.

The table lists this clonotype with many counts. This chain connects TRBV4-3 to TRBJ2-7, with a weak D call TRBD2 (5 bases). Germline V gives CDR1 LGHNA, CDR2 YSLEER. V dropped 4 bases and J dropped 0 bases, with 16 bases sitting between them. CDR3 length equals 16 residues. The CDR3 DNA reads TGCGCCAGCAGCCCCAGAGGGTCGGCGAGCTCCTACGAGCAGTACTTC. It translates to CASSPRGSASSYEQYF.

This clonotype occurred a few times. The chain employs TRBV5-4 and TRBJ2-1; possibly TRBD2 for D (5 bases). The CDR3 consists of 13 residues. The V gene lost 4 bases and the J gene lost 2 bases, with 7 bases spanning the gap. CDR1 SGHNT and CDR2 YYREEE come from the germline V gene (reference sequence). In DNA form, the CDR3 reads TGTGCCAGCAGCATCGGGGCCTACAATGAGCAGTTCTTC. Protein: CASSIGAYNEQFF.

The chain is built from TRBV7-9 and TRBJ1-1; maybe TRBD1 (6 bases). Trimming left V 4 bases short and J 3 bases short, with 15 bases between. CDR1 is SEHNR and CDR2 is FQNEAQ in the germline V gene (reference sequence). This CDR3 is built from 15 residues. The CDR3 spells CASSYGRGAYTEAFF. DNA for the CDR3: TGTGCCAGCAGCTATGGAAGGGGGGCTTACACTGAAGCTTTCTTT.

This clonotype came up a few times. The chain joins TRBV7-3 to TRBJ2-5, with TRBD1 matching 7 bases. This CDR3 has 13 amino acids. V trimming: 5 bases; J trimming: 5 bases; junction bases outside the gene matches: 5. The germline CDR1 and CDR2 sequences are SGHTA and FQGTGA. The CDR3 loop reads CASSQNRGETQYF. DNA of the CDR3: TGTGCCAGCAGCCAGAACAGGGGCGAGACCCAGTACTTC.

This rearrangement joins TRBV6-6 to TRBJ2-2, with unresolved D. Germline V gives CDR1 MNHNY, CDR2 SVGAGI (reference sequence). V lost 5 bases to trimming and J lost 7 bases, with 8 bases between them. The CDR3 loop spans 12 amino acids. CDR3: CASSPRVGELFF. For the CDR3, the DNA is TGTGCCAGCAGTCCCCGGGTCGGGGAGCTGTTTTTT.

The rearrangement uses TRBV15 and TRBJ2-7, with D tentatively TRBD2 (5 bases). The CDR3 length is 15 residues. V was clipped by 0 bases and J by 0 bases, with 9 bases between them. CDR1 LNHNV and CDR2 YYDKDF come from the germline V gene (reference sequence). CDR3 nucleotide sequence: TGTGCCACCAGCAGAGATTTGGCGGGCTCCTACGAGCAGTACTTC. Amino acids: CATSRDLAGSYEQYF.

This clonotype was observed at least ten times. The CDR3 region has the DNA TGTGCCAGCACCCCGAATAGCAGGGACGCCGGGGAGCTGTTTTTT. The encoded protein is CASTPNSRDAGELFF. The chain has TRBV6-2 or TRBV6-3 and TRBJ2-2; either TRBD1 or TRBD2 may supply D (5 bases each). Germline values: CDR1 MNHEY, CDR2 SVGEGT. V shed 7 bases and J shed 6 bases, with 18 bases lying between them. The CDR3 is made up of 15 amino acids.

The J gene is TRBJ2-5, the V gene TRBV7-2; D may match TRBD1 or TRBD2 (5 bases each). V shed 5 bases and J shed 5 bases, with 15 bases lying between them. CDR3 length: 14 amino acids. Germline V gives CDR1 SGHTA, CDR2 FQGNSA. The CDR3 nucleotides read TGTGCCAGCAGCGCCTGGACCGGGACGGAGACCCAGTACTTC. Translation gives CASSAWTGTETQYF.

This clonotype appeared a few times. The gene calls are TRBV11-2 and TRBJ2-5; unclear D gene. Germline V gene sequence: CDR1 SGHAT, CDR2 FQNNGV. Trimming left V 1 base short and J 5 bases short, with 17 bases between. CDR3 length: 16 residues. CDR3 in amino acids: CASSLGLSWTPETQYF. For the CDR3, the DNA is TGTGCCAGCAGCTTAGGGTTATCCTGGACCCCCGAGACCCAGTACTTC.

This clonotype was picked up many times. The chain employs TRBV19 and TRBJ1-1, with 9 bases identical to TRBD1. The germline gives CDR1 LNHDA, CDR2 SQIVND (reference sequence). The CDR3 runs 17 residues. Trimming at V came to 4 bases and at J to 7 bases, leaving 16 bases not matched to a gene. The CDR3 DNA is TGTGCCAGTAGTAGGGGGCCGACCGCGGGACAGGGACTTGAAGCTTTCTTT. Translated: CASSRGPTAGQGLEAFF. The full variable domain, in which reference TRBV19 and TRBJ1-1 provide the parts outside the CDR3, is DGGITQSPKYLFRKEGQNVTLSCEQNLNHDAMYWYRQDPGQGLRLIYYSQIVNDFQKGDIAEGYSVSREKKESFPLTVTSAQKNPTAFYLCASSRGPTAGQGLEAFFGQGTRLTVV.

The rearrangement links TRBV4-1 to TRBJ2-7; TRBD1 aligns across 7 bases. The CDR3 extends over 15 amino acids. CDR1 and CDR2 from the germline V gene are MGHRA and YSYEKL. The trim removed 1 base at V and 3 bases at J, leaving 6 bases unmatched. For the CDR3, the DNA is TGCGCCAGCAGCCAAGGAACAGGGGTAAACTACGAGCAGTACTTC. Amino acids: CASSQGTGVNYEQYF.